This TCR beta chain was documented in a study of blood T cell repertoires in COVID-19 (dated by TCRdb to about 2020). Concerning the study at large: Collaborator samples came from the United States, Italy and Spain and covered acute and convalescent phases of COVID-19. The prospective study material was composed of cDNA or gDNA derived from T cells, B-cell-depleted T cells, or PBMCs. Deeply sampled blood TCRbeta repertoires from subjects exposed to, actively infected with, or recovered from COVID-19 were included in the dataset. The repertoires were released in a freely available public database intended as a resource for research on the immune response to SARS-CoV-2. Samples came from the ongoing ImmuneRACE study (first 160 participants) plus 1,254 subjects from 6 global collaborators. Nearly every sample came with metadata listing a de-identified subject ID, COVID-19 status, age in years and sex. HLA class I and class II types, where available, came from metadata supplied by the sample provider rather than from assay-based typing.

Results the study describes overall, beyond this receptor: Clinical and demographic metadata were provided uncurated, with the amount varying by source and participant.

TCRbeta CDR3 regions were amplified from genomic DNA using the immunoSEQ Assay, a bias-controlled multiplex PCR. The original methods were these. The number of nucleated cells in each sample was estimated from the amplification of reference gene primers within the assay. Sequence reads were collapsed and filtered to measure the absolute abundance of every unique TCRbeta CDR3 rearrangement. Productive Simpson clonality was computed per sample as the square root of Simpson's diversity index over productive rearrangements. Drawn from immuneACCESS, this table holds only the in-frame rearrangements with V and J called that TCRdb kept. Clones are partly lost; checked studies trace under half to an unresolved V gene and leave the rest unexplained. D and trimming come from the DNA, and the V and J calls and clone size come from that table. Counted in this sample were about 250,000 clones; 70% to 90% of them appeared once. The ten most abundant clones make up around 2.9% of the sample.

A word on this clone: It lacks a known antigen. Base quality data are lacking; no much larger clone is found one base away.

The collaborating institutions used their own protocols to collect whole blood in K2EDTA tubes. Collaborator samples were shipped for TCRbeta analysis as frozen whole blood, isolated PBMCs, or DNA extracted from either sample type. The CDR3 covers 17 residues, taking in both the cysteine and the phenylalanine. Only CDR3 DNA remains: 51 bases, in frame from the first base. CDR1 and CDR2, looked up from the germline V gene, are SGHVS and FQNEAQ. Here V drops 1 base and J drops 4 bases, and the junction holds 13 bases not matched to any gene. The rearranged chain carries TRBV7-8 and TRBJ2-7; 7 middle bases align to TRBD2. The sample was peripheral blood. The receptor comes from a woman under 40 with active or convalescent COVID-19. The bases read TGTGCCAGCAGCTTAGGGTCGGCTAGCGGAGAGACATACGAGCAGTACTTC. Its protein reads: CASSLGSASGETYEQYF.